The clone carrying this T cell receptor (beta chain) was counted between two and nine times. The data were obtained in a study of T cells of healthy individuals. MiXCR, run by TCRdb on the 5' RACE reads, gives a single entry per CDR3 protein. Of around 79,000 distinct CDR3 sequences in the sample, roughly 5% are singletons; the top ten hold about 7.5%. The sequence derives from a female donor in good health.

The CDR3 DNA sequence: TGCAGCGTTGAAGTGGTAACAGGGCACTCTGGAAACACCATATATTTT. Encoded protein: CSVEVVTGHSGNTIYF. The rearrangement uses TRBV29-1 and TRBJ1-3; a weak D match, TRBD1 (6 bases). Looked up from germline, CDR1 is SQVTM and CDR2 is ANQGSEA. V was pared by 1 base and J by 0 bases, with 13 bases between. The CDR3 is 16 amino acids.